The 10 T cell receptor beta chains reported below all come from one sample, sequenced in a study of response to subunit inactivated influenza vaccine. A single record per CDR3 protein comes from TCRdb applying MiXCR to the RT-PCR reads. Here the sample spans approximately 570,000 distinct CDR3 sequences, around 8% being singletons. Sequences were derived from PBMCs from blood, sampled around 2 years after vaccination. The receptor set was obtained from a man between 45 and 75 years old who received an inactivated influenza vaccine.

This clonotype has at least ten counts. The V and J genes are TRBV27 and TRBJ1-6; D not resolved. Trimming took off 4 bases at V and 7 bases at J, with 5 bases between the two ends. The CDR3 is made up of 12 amino acids. From germline, CDR1 is MNHEY and CDR2 SMNVEV (reference sequence). CDR3 in amino acids: CASSYQNSPLHF. The CDR3, as DNA: TGTGCCAGCAGTTACCAAAATTCACCCCTCCACTTT.

This clonotype has at least ten counts. The CDR3 nucleotides are TGTGCCAGCAAAAGGCCAGGGACAGGCGAAACCTACGAGCAGTACTTC. It encodes CASKRPGTGETYEQYF. V gene TRBV28 combines with J gene TRBJ2-7, with 8 nucleotides matching TRBD1. Trimming removed 7 bases from V and 2 bases from J; junction bases left unmatched: 13. CDR1 is MDHEN, CDR2 SYDVKM, per germline. This CDR3 contains 16 residues. The full variable domain, completed using reference TRBV28 and TRBJ2-7, is DVKVTQSSRYLVKRTGEKVFLECVQDMDHENMFWYRQDPGLGLRLIYFSYDVKMKEKGDIPEGYSVSREKKERFSLILESASTNQTSMYLCASKRPGTGETYEQYFGPGTRLTVT.

This clonotype has only a few counts. The genes are TRBV20-1 and TRBJ2-7; TRBD2 aligns across 7 bases. Germline trimming cut 5 bases from V and 2 bases from J; bases unmatched to any gene: 6. This CDR3 is built from 13 residues. Germline V gene lookup returns CDR1 DFQATT and CDR2 SNEGSKA (reference sequence). The CDR3 region is CSAAGTNPYEQYF. CDR3 sequence (DNA): TGCAGTGCTGCCGGGACTAATCCCTACGAGCAGTACTTC.

Only one count was recorded for this clonotype. The chain uses TRBV15 and TRBJ2-3; TRBD1 or TRBD2 may be the D gene (5 bases each). The V gene's germline CDR1 is LNHNV and CDR2 YYDKDF (reference sequence). Trimming shortened V by 0 bases and J by 0 bases, and 7 bases separated the two germline ends. CDR3 length equals 15 residues. CDR3 protein: CATSRDGGSTDTQYF. Written as DNA, the CDR3 is TGTGCCACCAGCAGAGATGGGGGTAGCACAGATACGCAGTATTTT.

The chain employs TRBV28 and TRBJ2-4; 9 nucleotides match TRBD2. Germline-derived CDR1 and CDR2 are MDHEN and SYDVKM. The V segment lost 6 bases and the J segment 3 bases; nucleotides outside the gene matches: 6. This CDR3 contains 15 residues. CDR3 in DNA: TGTGCCAGCAGCGCGGGGGGGCTTGGCAAAAACATTCAGTACTTC. Protein: CASSAGGLGKNIQYF.

This clonotype was observed many times. The chain recombines TRBV12-3 or TRBV12-4 with TRBJ2-7, with a possible D match to TRBD1 (6 bases). Trimming took off 6 bases at V and 0 bases at J, with 12 bases between the two ends. This CDR3 is 14 amino acids long. The CDR3 coding sequence is TGTGCCAGCAGCCGACGGGACACCTCCTACGAGCAGTACTTC. Protein product: CASSRRDTSYEQYF.

This clonotype showed up just a few times. The rearrangement joins TRBV6-5 to TRBJ2-3, with 7 nucleotides matching TRBD2. The CDR3 length is 15 residues. Germline CDR1 MNHEY, CDR2 SVGAGI. The trim removed 0 bases at V and 1 base at J, leaving 1 base unmatched. The CDR3 bases are TGTGCCAGCAGTTACTCCACTAGCGGCACAGATACGCAGTATTTT. It encodes CASSYSTSGTDTQYF.

The table lists this clonotype with a few counts. The rearrangement joins TRBV15 to TRBJ1-1; maybe TRBD1 (5 bases). This CDR3 has 15 residues. The germline gives CDR1 LNHNV, CDR2 YYDKDF (reference sequence). V was shortened by 0 bases and J by 0 bases, with 8 bases between the two germline ends. CDR3 DNA sequence: TGTGCCACCAGCAGAGAAGGCAGGGTGAACACTGAAGCTTTCTTT. Amino acid sequence: CATSREGRVNTEAFF.

Only a few counts were recorded for this clonotype. The J gene is TRBJ1-6, the V gene TRBV27, with D unresolved. Germline CDR1 is MNHEY and CDR2 is SMNVEV (reference sequence). The CDR3 spans 12 residues. V dropped 5 bases and J dropped 5 bases, with 4 bases sitting between them. The CDR3 sequence is CASSPNNSPLHF. The CDR3 region has the DNA TGTGCCAGCAGTCCGAATAATTCACCCCTCCACTTT.

This clonotype has at least ten counts. V gene TRBV20-1 combines with J gene TRBJ2-1; D call uncertain. Trimming took off 6 bases at V and 0 bases at J, with 9 bases between the two ends. Looked up from germline, CDR1 is DFQATT and CDR2 is SNEGSKA (reference sequence). CDR3 length: 13 amino acids. This chain's CDR3 is CSAVANSYNEQFF. The CDR3 nucleotides read TGCAGTGCGGTAGCTAACTCCTACAATGAGCAGTTCTTC.